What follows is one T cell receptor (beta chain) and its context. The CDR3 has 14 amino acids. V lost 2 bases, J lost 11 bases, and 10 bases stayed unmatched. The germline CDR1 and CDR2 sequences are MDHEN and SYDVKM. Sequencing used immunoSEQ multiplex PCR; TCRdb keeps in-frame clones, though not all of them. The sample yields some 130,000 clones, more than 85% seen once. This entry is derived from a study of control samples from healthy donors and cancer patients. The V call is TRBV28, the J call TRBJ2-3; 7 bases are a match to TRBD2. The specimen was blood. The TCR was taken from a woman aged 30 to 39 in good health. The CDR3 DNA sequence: TGTGCCAGCAGTTTAGTGGCGGGAGAAAGAAAGCAGTATTTT. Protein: CASSLVAGERKQYF.